This T cell receptor beta chain was recovered during a study of CD8+CD57+ T cells in acquired aplastic anemia. The overall study: Sorted CD4+ plus CD8+ cells gave DNA averaging around 3.2 ug. Findings of the study overall: Common to patients and controls were twenty-nine CD8+ CDR3 sequences.

Those patients picked for sequencing had displayed CD8+CD57+ cell expansion on flow cytometry. Severe acquired aplastic anemia was present in all patients. Blood was sampled before the patients had received any therapy. Germline-derived CDR1 and CDR2 are SGHVS and FQNEAQ. Trimming took 0 bases from V and 6 from J, leaving 12 bases between them. The CDR3 runs to 15 residues. A word on this clonotype: No antigen is known for it.

The TCR beta profiling, which covered VDJ combination and CDR3 sequence, was carried out using genomic DNA as the template. TCRdb reanalysed the reads using MiXCR and keeps one entry per CDR3 protein. Found here are 150,000 to 200,000 distinct CDR3 sequences, more than 60% of them singletons; the top ten hold roughly 42%. This sequence joins TRBV7-8 and TRBJ2-1; D remains ambiguous. Sequenced sample: sorted CD4+, CD8+, or CD8+CD57+ T cells (not recorded which) from PBMCs. The receptor was isolated from a human donor with aplastic anemia. The CDR3 sequence: CASSLAGNQVNEQFF. The CDR3 region has the DNA TGTGCCAGCAGCTTAGCGGGGAACCAGGTCAATGAGCAGTTCTTC. Complete variable domain (other parts from reference TRBV7-8 and TRBJ2-1): GAGVSQSPRYKVAKRGQDVALRCDPISGHVSLFWYQQALGQGPEFLTYFQNEAQLDKSGLPSDRFFAERPEGSVSTLKIQRTQQEDSAVYLCASSLAGNQVNEQFFGPGTRLTVL.